A selection of T cell receptor beta chains follows, all from one sample in a study of T cells in Graves' hyperthyroidism and ophthalmopathy. TCRdb analysed the multiplex PCR reads with MiXCR anew, one entry per CDR3 protein. Here the sample spans about 520,000 distinct CDR3 sequences, around 22% being singletons. Sample: blood. All receptors derive from a woman younger than 45 with Graves' ophthalmopathy. Both conserved end residues are part of each CDR3. Fields, in order: D gene, J gene, clone size, V gene, CDR3 protein, CDR3 DNA. D genes are given only for firm matches. The size entry is marked missing in some rows and otherwise reads once, few, many or a size class.

d_gene: TRBD2; j_gene: TRBJ2-5; abundance: once; v_gene: TRBV12-3/TRBV12-4; CDR3aa: CVSRLAGSQETQYF; CDR3nt: TGTGTCAGCAGACTAGCGGGGAGCCAAGAGACCCAGTACTTC
d_gene: TRBD1; j_gene: TRBJ1-1; abundance: .; v_gene: TRBV18; CDR3aa: CASSPNRGAEAFF; CDR3nt: TGTGCCAGCTCACCAAACAGGGGCGCTGAAGCTTTCTTT
d_gene: .; j_gene: TRBJ1-3; abundance: .; v_gene: TRBV6-1; CDR3aa: CASSEAGGLNTIYF; CDR3nt: TGTGCCAGCAGTGAAGCGGGGGGCCTAAACACCATATATTTT
d_gene: .; j_gene: TRBJ1-1; abundance: many; v_gene: TRBV27; CDR3aa: CASNSDIREKAFF; CDR3nt: TGTGCCAGCAATTCGGACATTCGGGAGAAAGCTTTCTTT
d_gene: TRBD1; j_gene: TRBJ1-2; abundance: few; v_gene: TRBV6-1; CDR3aa: CASSESGGQNYGYTF; CDR3nt: TGTGCCAGCAGTGAAAGTGGGGGACAGAACTATGGCTACACCTTC
d_gene: .; j_gene: TRBJ1-5; abundance: many; v_gene: TRBV12-3/TRBV12-4; CDR3aa: CASSFGFWGGNQPQHF; CDR3nt: TGTGCCAGCAGTTTCGGGTTTTGGGGTGGGAATCAGCCCCAGCATTTT
d_gene: .; j_gene: TRBJ1-1; abundance: .; v_gene: TRBV18; CDR3aa: CASSSRGRNTEAFF; CDR3nt: TGTGCCAGCTCATCACGGGGGAGGAACACTGAAGCTTTCTTT
d_gene: TRBD1; j_gene: TRBJ1-3; abundance: many; v_gene: TRBV28; CDR3aa: CARTGGTGNTIYF; CDR3nt: TGTGCCAGGACAGGGGGAACTGGAAACACCATATATTTT
d_gene: TRBD2; j_gene: TRBJ2-7; abundance: .; v_gene: TRBV6-1; CDR3aa: CASRATGLADRSYEQYF; CDR3nt: TGTGCCAGCAGAGCCACGGGACTAGCGGACCGCTCCTACGAGCAGTACTTC
d_gene: .; j_gene: TRBJ2-7; abundance: many; v_gene: TRBV5-1; CDR3aa: CASSLVQGGEQYF; CDR3nt: TGCGCCAGCAGCTTGGTACAGGGCGGCGAGCAGTACTTC
d_gene: .; j_gene: TRBJ2-4; abundance: .; v_gene: TRBV20-1; CDR3aa: CSARDPGTIGNIQYF; CDR3nt: TGCAGTGCTAGAGATCCGGGGACCATAGGAAACATTCAGTACTTC
d_gene: .; j_gene: TRBJ1-1; abundance: .; v_gene: TRBV3-1; CDR3aa: CASSRRREGTEAFF; CDR3nt: TGTGCCAGCAGCCGTAGAAGGGAGGGCACTGAAGCTTTCTTT
d_gene: .; j_gene: TRBJ1-2; abundance: many; v_gene: TRBV20-1; CDR3aa: CSARKVGVTYGYTF; CDR3nt: TGCAGTGCCCGGAAGGTGGGGGTAACGTATGGCTACACCTTC
d_gene: .; j_gene: TRBJ1-2; abundance: .; v_gene: TRBV6-5; CDR3aa: CASSYSAGQVGYTF; CDR3nt: TGTGCCAGCAGTTACTCGGCGGGGCAGGTCGGCTACACCTTC
d_gene: TRBD1; j_gene: TRBJ2-2; abundance: few; v_gene: TRBV7-2; CDR3aa: CASSLNRGQAGELFF; CDR3nt: TGTGCCAGCAGCTTAAATAGGGGGCAGGCCGGGGAGCTGTTTTTT
d_gene: .; j_gene: TRBJ2-2; abundance: many; v_gene: TRBV11-2; CDR3aa: CASSFFGELFF; CDR3nt: TGTGCCAGCAGCTTCTTCGGGGAGCTGTTTTTT
d_gene: TRBD1; j_gene: TRBJ1-2; abundance: few; v_gene: TRBV2; CDR3aa: CASRPLQGIYGYTF; CDR3nt: TGTGCCAGCAGACCACTACAGGGGATCTATGGCTACACCTTC
d_gene: TRBD1; j_gene: TRBJ1-1; abundance: .; v_gene: TRBV27; CDR3aa: CASFIPPGQGTVAFF; CDR3nt: TGTGCCAGCTTTATTCCACCGGGACAGGGGACTGTAGCTTTCTTT
d_gene: .; j_gene: TRBJ2-5; abundance: .; v_gene: TRBV12-3/TRBV12-4; CDR3aa: CASGPPGTQETQYF; CDR3nt: TGTGCCAGCGGTCCACCCGGAACCCAAGAGACCCAGTACTTC